This entry lists 20 T cell receptor beta chains sequenced from one sample in a study of blood T cell repertoires in COVID-19. Some clones are missing from TCRdb's copy, which holds only in-frame ones; the method was immunoSEQ multiplex PCR. This sample has fewer than 35,000 clones, with 80% to 90% found just once. Specimen: peripheral blood. The receptors were sampled from a human donor in a cohort sampled during active COVID-19.

The rearrangement uses TRBV5-6 and TRBJ1-5; no definite D call. Between the trimmed V and J ends, which lost 2 bases and 1 base, there was a span of 7 bases. Germline V gives CDR1 SGHDT, CDR2 YYEEEE. The CDR3 has 14 residues. This CDR3 reads CASSLRWSNQPQHF. The CDR3 DNA reads TGTGCCAGCAGCTTACGGTGGAGCAATCAGCCCCAGCATTTT.

V usage is TRBV5-5 and J usage is TRBJ2-7; 7 positions agree with TRBD1. The CDR3 spans 15 residues. J gave up 0 bases and V 4 bases, and 7 bases lay outside the gene matches. Per germline, CDR1 SGHKS and CDR2 YYEKEE (reference sequence). The CDR3 region is CASSQDRESSYEQYF. CDR3 in DNA: TGTGCCAGCAGCCAAGACAGGGAGAGCTCCTACGAGCAGTACTTC.

The chain links TRBV7-2 to TRBJ1-5; unclear D gene. The CDR3 length is 13 residues. The germline gives CDR1 SGHTA, CDR2 FQGNSA. V lost 3 bases to trimming and J lost 7 bases, with 10 bases between them. CDR3: CASSLVREQPQHF. The CDR3 DNA follows: TGTGCCAGCAGCTTGGTCCGCGAGCAGCCCCAGCATTTT. The full variable domain, completed using reference TRBV7-2 and TRBJ1-5, is GAGVSQSPSNKVTEKGKDVELRCDPISGHTALYWYRQSLGQGLEFLIYFQGNSAPDKSGLPSDRFSAERTGGSVSTLTIQRTQQEDSAVYLCASSLVREQPQHFGDGTRLSIL.

V is TRBV18 and J is TRBJ2-1, with a possible D match to TRBD1 (5 bases). Trimming stripped 1 base from V and 8 bases from J, with 12 bases between. Germline V gene data show CDR1 as KGHSH and CDR2 as LQKENI. The length of the CDR3 is 14 residues. CDR3 nucleotide sequence: TGTGCCAGCTCACCACTAGCCAGGGTCGATGAGCAGTTCTTC. It translates to CASSPLARVDEQFF.

This clone was counted once. The chain employs TRBV10-1 and TRBJ2-1; weak D call: TRBD1 (6 bases). This CDR3 region has 16 residues. The V end was cut by 0 bases, the J end by 5 bases, with 14 bases between. Germline V lookup: CDR1 WNHNN, CDR2 SYGVQD (reference sequence). The CDR3 region has the DNA TGCGCCAGCAGTGAGTCTGGGGGCCACGGGAACAATGAGCAGTTCTTC. Translation gives CASSESGGHGNNEQFF.

The chain combines TRBV10-1 with TRBJ1-1, with TRBD1 matching 8 bases. The V gene's germline CDR1 is WNHNN and CDR2 SYGVQD (reference sequence). V lost 6 bases, J lost 3 bases, and 3 bases stayed unmatched. The CDR3 is 13 residues long. The CDR3 nucleotides are TGCGCCAGCAGGACAGGGGATGACACTGAAGCTTTCTTT. Protein: CASRTGDDTEAFF.

V usage is TRBV19 and J usage is TRBJ1-2; 8 bases match TRBD1. This CDR3 comprises 17 residues. The trim removed 7 bases at V and 4 bases at J, leaving 17 bases unmatched. Germline V gives CDR1 LNHDA, CDR2 SQIVND (reference sequence). The CDR3 sequence is CASTPGRTGSSLYGYTF. The DNA of the CDR3 is TGTGCCAGTACCCCCGGGAGGACAGGGAGTTCCCTCTATGGCTACACCTTC.

The chain employs TRBV4-3 and TRBJ2-7; 12 bases are a match to TRBD2. The CDR3 totals 20 residues. Germline CDR1 reads LGHNA; CDR2 reads YSLEER. V shed 0 bases, J shed 6 bases, and the junction held 18 bases outside the gene matches. The CDR3 here is CASSQETSGRGIGGLPEQYF. The CDR3 nucleotides are TGCGCCAGCAGCCAAGAGACTAGCGGGAGAGGTATAGGGGGCCTTCCCGAGCAGTACTTC.

The J gene is TRBJ2-7, the V gene TRBV7-9, with 8 bases aligning to TRBD2. Germline V gives CDR1 SEHNR, CDR2 FQNEAQ (reference sequence). This CDR3 is 14 amino acids long. The trim removed 6 bases at V and 1 base at J, leaving 5 bases unmatched. Here the CDR3 DNA reads TGTGCCAGCAGTAGCGGGACGCAGTCCTACGAGCAGTACTTC. Protein product: CASSSGTQSYEQYF.

The CDR3 nucleotides read TGTGCCAGCAGTTCCGGGGGGACAGGGGGCAGGGGCTACACCTTC. Protein sequence: CASSSGGTGGRGYTF. The chain combines TRBV28 with TRBJ1-2; 12 bases match TRBD1. CDR1 is MDHEN and CDR2 is SYDVKM in the germline V gene. This CDR3 spans 15 amino acids. V was pared by 4 bases and J by 8 bases, with 8 bases of the junction left unmatched.

The rearrangement joins TRBV14 to TRBJ1-1; D gene uncertain. Deletions cut 8 bases from V and 3 bases from J, with 25 bases between. The CDR3 loop spans 17 amino acids. Germline assignment: CDR1 SGHDN and CDR2 FVKESK. Here the CDR3 reads CASLQWEMLGRDTEAFF. The CDR3 region has the DNA TGTGCCAGCTTACAGTGGGAGATGTTGGGGAGAGACACTGAAGCTTTCTTT.

The rearrangement uses TRBV24-1 and TRBJ2-5; D may be TRBD1 (6 bases). The V gene lost 6 bases and the J gene lost 5 bases, with 12 bases spanning the gap. Germline CDR1 is KGHDR and CDR2 is SFDVKD. The CDR3 runs to 13 residues. The CDR3 DNA sequence: TGTGCCACCAGTCCAGGGGCAGGGGAGACCCAGTACTTC. Protein product: CATSPGAGETQYF.

This clone was detected only once. The V call is TRBV10-3, the J call TRBJ2-3; tentatively, D is TRBD2 (7 bases). This CDR3 has 16 residues. Germline CDR1 ENHRY, CDR2 SYGVKD. Trimming took 4 bases from V and 2 from J, leaving 16 bases between them. This chain's CDR3 is CAISASGGGATDTQYF. Written as DNA, the CDR3 is TGTGCCATCAGTGCCTCGGGGGGCGGGGCCACAGATACGCAGTATTTT.

The rearrangement links TRBV6-1 to TRBJ2-1; 9 nucleotides align to TRBD2. This CDR3 comprises 14 residues. V lost 4 bases to trimming and J lost 6 bases; unmatched junction nucleotides: 4. Germline assignment: CDR1 MNHNS and CDR2 SASEGT. The CDR3 sequence: CASSAQREVNEQFF. The DNA of the CDR3 is TGTGCCAGCAGTGCCCAGCGGGAGGTCAATGAGCAGTTCTTC.

This sequence joins TRBV2 and TRBJ2-7; a weak D match, TRBD2 (5 bases). Germline loops: CDR1 SNHLY, CDR2 FYNNEI. V lost 5 bases to trimming and J lost 1 base, with 15 bases between them. CDR3 length equals 15 residues. The CDR3: CASSFTQRLSYEQYF. The CDR3 coding sequence is TGTGCCAGCAGTTTCACCCAGCGGCTTTCCTACGAGCAGTACTTC. Variable domain in full (rest from reference TRBV2 and TRBJ2-7): EPEVTQTPSHQVTQMGQEVILRCVPISNHLYFYWYRQILGQKVEFLVSFYNNEISEKSEIFDDQFSVERPDGSNFTLKIRSTKLEDSAMYFCASSFTQRLSYEQYFGPGTRLTVT.

On this clone: An end of the junction does not agree with germline; a read error may underlie this. The chain employs TRBV19 and TRBJ2-2, with D perhaps TRBD1 (6 bases). The CDR3 extends over 15 amino acids. The germline V gene has CDR1 LNHDA and CDR2 SQIVND (reference sequence). CDR3 nucleotides: TGTGCCAGTAGCATAGACAGGCCCTACGCCGGGGAGCTGTTTTTT. Protein product: CASSIDRPYAGELFF. The whole variable domain, remainder taken from reference TRBV19 and TRBJ2-2, is DGGITQSPKYLFRKEGQNVTLSCEQNLNHDAMYWYRQDPGQGLRLIYYSQIVNDFQKGDIAEGYSVSREKKESFPLTVTSAQKNPTAFYLCASSIDRPYAGELFFGEGSRLTVL.

The J gene is TRBJ1-3, the V gene TRBV25-1; 7 nucleotides align to TRBD1. V shed 4 bases and J 0 bases; nucleotides not matched to a gene: 6. The germline V gene has CDR1 MGHDK and CDR2 SYGVNS. This CDR3 region has 16 residues. The CDR3 bases are TGTGCCAGCAGTGGATACAGGGGAAACTCTGGAAACACCATATATTTT. It encodes CASSGYRGNSGNTIYF.

As to this clone: Other DNA sequences within the sample encode an identical CDR3. The chain links TRBV6-5 to TRBJ1-5; 8 nucleotides match TRBD1. The CDR3 runs to 14 residues. CDR1 MNHEY and CDR2 SVGAGI come from the germline V gene. V gave up 2 bases and J gave up 6 bases; unmatched junction bases: 3. The CDR3 reads CASSYTGQGQPQHF. CDR3 nucleotides: TGTGCCAGCAGTTACACTGGACAGGGTCAGCCCCAGCATTTT.

The chain is built from TRBV6-6 and TRBJ1-2; 8 bases fit TRBD1. This CDR3 region has 17 residues. After removal of 5 bases from V and 8 bases from J, the junction contained 19 bases not matched to a gene. The V gene's germline CDR1 is MNHNY and CDR2 SVGAGI (reference sequence). The CDR3: CASSPLGGQVTSRGYTF. DNA of the CDR3: TGTGCCAGCAGTCCCCTTGGGGGACAGGTGACCTCTCGGGGCTACACCTTC.

The V call is TRBV28, the J call TRBJ1-6; no reliable D call. The germline V gene encodes CDR1 MDHEN and CDR2 SYDVKM. V was cut by 5 bases and J by 13 bases, with 9 bases left in between. This CDR3 has 11 residues. The CDR3 region has the DNA TGTGCCAGCAGTGCCAGCGGGCCCCTCCACTTT. Amino acids: CASSASGPLHF.